The entry below describes one T cell receptor (beta chain). CDR1 is MNHEY and CDR2 is SVGAGI in the germline V gene. V lost 5 bases and J lost 4; bases outside the gene matches: 5. This CDR3 comprises 15 residues. The record originates from a study of blood T cell repertoires in COVID-19. About the research overall: Samples representing acute and convalescent COVID-19 were sourced from the United States, Italy and Spain. The cDNA or gDNA used as material had been derived from T cells, B-cell-depleted T cells, or PBMCs.

In the authors' workflow: The authors estimated nucleated cell counts from reference gene primer amplification. Profiled with immunoSEQ multiplex PCR; TCRdb holds only in-frame clones, not every one. That table gives V, J and clone size, and the DNA gave D and trimming. The sample consists of some 460,000 clones, roughly 91% of them appearing once. Sequencing was performed on peripheral blood. V gene TRBV6-5 combines with J gene TRBJ1-5, with TRBD1 identical over 10 bases. The source of this sequence is a woman aged 30 to 39 with acute or convalescent COVID-19. The CDR3 bases are TGTGCCAGCAGTCCAACGGGACAGGGGAATCAGCCCCAGCATTTT. Its protein product is CASSPTGQGNQPQHF.